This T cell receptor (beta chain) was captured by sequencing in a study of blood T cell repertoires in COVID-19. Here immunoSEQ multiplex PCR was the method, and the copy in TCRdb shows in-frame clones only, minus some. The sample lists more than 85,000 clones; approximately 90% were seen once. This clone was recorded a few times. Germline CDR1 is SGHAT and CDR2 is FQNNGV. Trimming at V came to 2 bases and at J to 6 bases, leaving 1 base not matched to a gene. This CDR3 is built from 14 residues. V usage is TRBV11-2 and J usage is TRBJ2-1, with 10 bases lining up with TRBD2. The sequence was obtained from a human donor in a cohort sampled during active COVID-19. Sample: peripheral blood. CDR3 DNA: TGTGCCAGCAGCTTAAGGACTAGCGGCAATGAGCAGTTCTTC. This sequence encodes CASSLRTSGNEQFF.